These 27 T cell receptor beta chains share one sample of origin, sequenced in a study of blood T cell repertoires in COVID-19. TCRdb keeps only in-frame clones here, not all; method: immunoSEQ multiplex PCR. The repertoire holds around 300,000 clones, with 89% as singletons. The specimen was peripheral blood. Every receptor here comes from a woman aged 40 to 50 who had recovered from COVID-19.

In nucleotides, the CDR3 is TGTGCCAGCAGTGGCTGGACAGGGGGCTTCGACGAGCAGTACTTC. Translating it yields CASSGWTGGFDEQYF. The J gene is TRBJ2-7, the V gene TRBV6-6, with 11 bases that match TRBD1. Germline V CDR1 and CDR2: MNHNY, SVGAGI (reference sequence). Trimming cost V 5 bases and J 5 bases; bases outside gene matches: 8. This CDR3 has 15 amino acids.

V usage is TRBV18 and J usage is TRBJ2-5; 10 bases align to TRBD2. Per germline, CDR1 KGHSH and CDR2 LQKENI. V trimming: 2 bases; J trimming: 5 bases; junction bases outside the gene matches: 5. The CDR3 is made up of 15 amino acids. The CDR3 region has the DNA TGTGCCAGCTCACCATATACTAGCGGGGCGGAGACCCAGTACTTC. Amino acid sequence: CASSPYTSGAETQYF.

The chain couples TRBV6-5 to TRBJ2-1; TRBD1 matches at 7 bases. Germline assignment: CDR1 MNHEY and CDR2 SVGAGI. The CDR3 contains 14 residues. With V trimmed by 2 bases and J by 7 bases, 5 bases remained unmatched. CDR3 protein: CASSYPDRLNEQFF. Here the CDR3 DNA reads TGTGCCAGCAGTTACCCGGACAGGCTTAATGAGCAGTTCTTC.

Concerning this clone itself: The germline gene is not matched at one end of the junction; a read error may be the cause. J is TRBJ2-7 and V is TRBV7-7; 10 bases match TRBD2. The germline V gene has CDR1 SSHAT and CDR2 FNYEAQ (reference sequence). The CDR3 is 15 amino acids. The CDR3 DNA follows: TGTGCTAGCAGCTTAACCGCTAGCGGGAGAGCCGAGCAGTACTTC. This sequence encodes CASSLTASGRAEQYF. Full variable domain (missing parts from reference TRBV7-7 and TRBJ2-7): GAGVSQSPRYKVTKRGQDVTLRCDPISSHATLYWYQQALGQGPEFLTYFNYEAQPDKSGLPSDRFSAERPEGSISTLTIQRTEQRDSAMYRCASSLTASGRAEQYFGPGTRLTVT.

This chain uses TRBV3-1 (or the pseudogene TRBV3-2) with TRBJ2-1; the D gene is possibly TRBD1 (5 bases). Trimming took off 4 bases at V and 5 bases at J, with 12 bases between the two ends. Per the germline V gene, CDR1 is LGHDT and CDR2 is YNNKEL (reference sequence). This CDR3 has 14 amino acids. This CDR3 reads CASSRQGANNEQFF. CDR3 nucleotide sequence: TGTGCCAGCAGCCGCCAGGGCGCAAACAATGAGCAGTTCTTC.

This sequence joins TRBV6-1 and TRBJ1-3; D is possibly TRBD1 (5 bases). The CDR3 is 16 amino acids. Germline V gene data show CDR1 as MNHNS and CDR2 as SASEGT. V was clipped by 1 base and J by 4 bases, with 14 bases between them. CDR3 in amino acids: CASSEGPRVRGNTIYF. As DNA, the CDR3 is TGTGCCAGCAGTGAAGGCCCCAGGGTGCGGGGAAACACCATATATTTT.

The V and J genes are TRBV7-9 and TRBJ1-3; D unclear. Germline V gene sequence: CDR1 SEHNR, CDR2 FQNEAQ (reference sequence). There are 15 residues in the CDR3. V shed 3 bases and J shed 2 bases, with 11 bases lying between them. The CDR3 reads CASSFGVGAGNTIYF. As DNA, the CDR3 is TGTGCCAGCAGCTTCGGGGTCGGGGCTGGAAACACCATATATTTT.

The V call is TRBV5-1, the J call TRBJ2-1, with 12 bases identical to TRBD1. There are 16 residues in the CDR3. Germline V CDR1 and CDR2: SGHRS, YFSETQ. With 4 bases clipped from V and 6 bases from J, the junction kept 8 bases outside the gene matches. The CDR3 region is CASSPPGTGGRNEQFF. CDR3 DNA sequence: TGCGCCAGCAGCCCCCCCGGGACAGGGGGCCGCAATGAGCAGTTCTTC.

The chain has TRBV9 and TRBJ2-5; D is ambiguous. This CDR3 is 15 amino acids long. Per germline, CDR1 SGDLS and CDR2 YYNGEE. Trimming pared 0 bases from V and 1 base from J, leaving 10 bases between. CDR3 sequence: CASSVASSFQETQYF. The CDR3, as DNA: TGTGCCAGCAGCGTAGCTTCGAGTTTCCAAGAGACCCAGTACTTC. The whole variable domain, remainder taken from reference TRBV9 and TRBJ2-5, is DSGVTQTPKHLITATGQRVTLRCSPRSGDLSVYWYQQSLDQGLQFLIQYYNGEERAKGNILERFSAQQFPDLHSELNLSSLELGDSALYFCASSVASSFQETQYFGPGTRLLVL.

The chain employs TRBV6-5 and TRBJ2-5, with D perhaps matching TRBD2 (5 bases). This CDR3 is built from 15 residues. Trimming removed 0 bases at V and 5 bases at J, with 13 bases between. Looked up from germline, CDR1 is MNHEY and CDR2 is SVGAGI. CDR3 in amino acids: CASSYSEGRAETQYF. The CDR3 DNA follows: TGTGCCAGCAGTTACTCCGAAGGGCGGGCGGAGACCCAGTACTTC.

A single count supports this clone. The chain combines TRBV3-1 (or the pseudogene TRBV3-2) with TRBJ2-7; the match to TRBD2 covers 13 bases. With V trimmed by 3 bases and J by 8 bases, 7 bases remained unmatched. Germline CDR1 and CDR2: LGHDT and YNNKEL (reference sequence). The CDR3 runs 15 residues. CDR3 sequence reads: CASSHPLAGGRKQYF. The CDR3 region has the DNA TGTGCCAGCAGCCACCCACTAGCGGGAGGGCGTAAGCAGTACTTC.

The chain recombines TRBV19 with TRBJ1-1, with D perhaps matching TRBD1 (6 bases). V was pared by 5 bases and J by 1 base, with 14 bases between. The germline CDR1 and CDR2 sequences are LNHDA and SQIVND (reference sequence). The CDR3 length is 15 residues. The CDR3 is CASSLQGRGNTEAFF. CDR3 nucleotides: TGTGCCAGTAGTCTCCAGGGGAGGGGGAACACTGAAGCTTTCTTT.

The chain employs TRBV18 and TRBJ1-5; D remains ambiguous. V was shortened by 5 bases and J by 5 bases, with 10 bases between the two germline ends. Germline V gives CDR1 KGHSH, CDR2 LQKENI. This CDR3 has 13 residues. The CDR3 is CASSREVDQPQHF. CDR3 DNA sequence: TGTGCCAGCTCAAGGGAGGTGGATCAGCCCCAGCATTTT. The whole variable domain, filled in from reference TRBV18 and TRBJ1-5, reads NAGVMQNPRHLVRRRGQEARLRCSPMKGHSHVYWYRQLPEEGLKFMVYLQKENIIDESGMPKERFSAEFPKEGPSILRIQQVVRGDSAAYFCASSREVDQPQHFGDGTRLSIL.

V and J are TRBV5-6 and TRBJ2-7, with 8 bases matching TRBD2. The CDR3 covers 14 residues. The V gene's germline CDR1 is SGHDT and CDR2 YYEEEE. Trimming at V came to 2 bases and at J to 5 bases, leaving 6 bases not matched to a gene. CDR3 bases: TGTGCCAGCAGCTTTCGAAGCGGGGGTGACGAGCAGTACTTC. It encodes CASSFRSGGDEQYF. The full variable domain, with the rest looked up from reference TRBV5-6 and TRBJ2-7, is DAGVTQSPTHLIKTRGQQVTLRCSPKSGHDTVSWYQQALGQGPQFIFQYYEEEERQRGNFPDRFSGHQFPNYSSELNVNALLLGDSALYLCASSFRSGGDEQYFGPGTRLTVT.

This chain connects TRBV28 to TRBJ2-4; 8 positions agree with TRBD1. Germline V gives CDR1 MDHEN, CDR2 SYDVKM. Trimming cost V 1 base and J 8 bases; bases outside gene matches: 13. The CDR3 covers 17 residues. CDR3 loop: CASSLYNLRGRQDIQYF. Written as DNA, the CDR3 is TGTGCCAGCAGTTTATATAACCTCAGGGGGCGGCAGGACATTCAGTACTTC. Filled out from reference TRBV28 and TRBJ2-4, the complete variable domain reads DVKVTQSSRYLVKRTGEKVFLECVQDMDHENMFWYRQDPGLGLRLIYFSYDVKMKEKGDIPEGYSVSREKKERFSLILESASTNQTSMYLCASSLYNLRGRQDIQYFGAGTRLSVL.

This chain uses TRBV7-8 with TRBJ2-5; 8 nucleotides agree with TRBD2. Trimming cost V 1 base and J 5 bases; bases outside gene matches: 9. CDR1 and CDR2 from the germline V gene are SGHVS and FQNEAQ. The CDR3 is made up of 16 amino acids. The DNA for the CDR3 is TGTGCCAGCAGCTTAGGGGCGAAAGCGGGAGCGGAGACCCAGTACTTC. Its protein product is CASSLGAKAGAETQYF.

The rearrangement uses TRBV19 and TRBJ2-7; 12 positions agree with TRBD1. After removal of 3 bases from V and 5 bases from J, the junction contained 8 bases not matched to a gene. Per germline, CDR1 LNHDA and CDR2 SQIVND (reference sequence). The CDR3 is made up of 16 amino acids. The CDR3: CASSIIGTGGSNEQYF. CDR3 nucleotides: TGTGCCAGTAGTATTATCGGGACAGGGGGCTCGAACGAGCAGTACTTC.

V gene TRBV30 combines with J gene TRBJ2-1; D is ambiguous. The CDR3 contains 13 residues. CDR1 and CDR2 from the germline V gene are GTSNPN and SVGIG (reference sequence). V dropped 5 bases and J dropped 4 bases, with 12 bases sitting between them. This CDR3 is CAWADNRYNEQFF. The CDR3 DNA sequence: TGTGCCTGGGCCGACAATCGTTACAATGAGCAGTTCTTC.

V gene TRBV11-2 combines with J gene TRBJ2-2; TRBD1 matches 7 bases. The junction had 7 bases not matched to a gene; V was cut back by 5 bases and J by 4 bases. In germline, CDR1 is SGHAT, CDR2 FQNNGV. The CDR3 has 15 residues. Here the CDR3 DNA reads TGTGCCAGCAGCCCGCAGGGACAGATCACCGGGGAGCTGTTTTTT. It encodes CASSPQGQITGELFF.

As for this clone: One junction end does not reproduce the germline sequence, and a read error may be involved. The chain combines TRBV27 with TRBJ1-6; 8 positions agree with TRBD1. Germline values: CDR1 MNHEY, CDR2 SMNVEV (reference sequence). CDR3 length equals 17 residues. This CDR3 is CASSLQPGQGWNSPLHF. The CDR3 DNA sequence: TGTGCTAGCAGCCTCCAACCCGGACAGGGTTGGAATTCACCCCTCCACTTT.

The table lists this clone with a few counts. The genes are TRBV21-1 and TRBJ2-2; the DNA was not used to check the table's D call, TRBD2. TRBV21-1 is a pseudogene segment. The CDR3 runs to 21 residues. Written as DNA, the CDR3 is TGTGCCAGCAGCGTCCTCAGCAGGAGTTTTGGGACTACCAGATTTCCGGGGGAGCTGTTTTTT. This codes for CASSVLSRSFGTTRFPGELFF.

This chain joins TRBV3-1 (or the pseudogene TRBV3-2) and TRBJ2-3, with unresolved D. The CDR3 loop spans 13 amino acids. Germline CDR1 is LGHDT and CDR2 is YNNKEL (reference sequence). V lost 3 bases and J 7 bases, leaving 11 bases between the germline ends. CDR3 DNA sequence: TGTGCCAGCAGCCACTCCTATACCAATACGCAGTATTTT. Protein sequence: CASSHSYTNTQYF.

The chain carries TRBV30 and TRBJ1-5, with D uncertain. The V gene lost 1 base and the J gene lost 5 bases, with 9 bases spanning the gap. From germline, CDR1 is GTSNPN and CDR2 SVGIG (reference sequence). The CDR3 loop spans 13 amino acids. The DNA of the CDR3 is TGTGCCTGGAGTGGGTATCGGGATCAGCCCCAGCATTTT. Its protein product is CAWSGYRDQPQHF.

The V gene is TRBV5-1, the J gene TRBJ1-4; TRBD1 agrees at 9 bases. Germline V gene sequence: CDR1 SGHRS, CDR2 YFSETQ. This CDR3 has 17 amino acids. The trim removed 0 bases at V and 8 bases at J, leaving 11 bases unmatched. The CDR3 region has the DNA TGCGCCAGCAGCTTGGAAGGGACAGGGTCGTTCGTCGAAAAACTGTTTTTT. It codes for CASSLEGTGSFVEKLFF.

In its sample, this clone was seen a few times. The chain joins TRBV27 to TRBJ2-7, with D perhaps matching TRBD1 (5 bases). The CDR3 totals 13 residues. Germline V gene sequence: CDR1 MNHEY, CDR2 SMNVEV (reference sequence). Trimming removed 3 bases from V and 0 bases from J, with 6 bases in between. The CDR3 region has the DNA TGTGCCAGCAGTTTTGGACACTCCTACGAGCAGTACTTC. Encoded protein: CASSFGHSYEQYF.

This clone was found once. The J gene is TRBJ2-7, the V gene TRBV5-6, with a tentative D call TRBD2 (6 bases). The CDR3 totals 17 residues. Trimming took 3 bases from V and 3 from J, leaving 22 bases between them. Germline CDR1 SGHDT, CDR2 YYEEEE. The CDR3 loop is CASSSAGLGRSLYEQYF. For the CDR3, the DNA is TGTGCCAGCAGCTCGGCTGGGCTGGGGAGGTCCCTCTACGAGCAGTACTTC.

This chain joins TRBV3-1 (or the pseudogene TRBV3-2) and TRBJ2-7, with 11 bases that match TRBD2. Looked up from germline, CDR1 is LGHDT and CDR2 is YNNKEL (reference sequence). The CDR3 totals 14 residues. J was trimmed by 3 bases and V by 11 bases; bases with no gene match: 9. The CDR3 spells CAAGTGTSGYEQYF. The CDR3 DNA reads as TGTGCCGCAGGGACCGGGACTAGCGGCTACGAGCAGTACTTC.